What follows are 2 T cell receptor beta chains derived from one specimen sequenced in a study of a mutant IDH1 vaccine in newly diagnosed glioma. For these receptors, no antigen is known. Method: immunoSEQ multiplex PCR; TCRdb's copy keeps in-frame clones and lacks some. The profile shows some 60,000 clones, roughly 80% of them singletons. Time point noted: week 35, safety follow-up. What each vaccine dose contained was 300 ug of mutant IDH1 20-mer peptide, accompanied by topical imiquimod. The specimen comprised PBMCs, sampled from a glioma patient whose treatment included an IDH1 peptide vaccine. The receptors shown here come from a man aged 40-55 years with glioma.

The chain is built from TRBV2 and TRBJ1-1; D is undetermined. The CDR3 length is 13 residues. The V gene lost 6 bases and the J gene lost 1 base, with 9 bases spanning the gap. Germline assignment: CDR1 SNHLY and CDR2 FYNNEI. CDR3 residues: CASSQVGNTEAFF. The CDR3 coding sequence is TGTGCCAGCAGCCAGGTTGGGAACACTGAAGCTTTCTTT.

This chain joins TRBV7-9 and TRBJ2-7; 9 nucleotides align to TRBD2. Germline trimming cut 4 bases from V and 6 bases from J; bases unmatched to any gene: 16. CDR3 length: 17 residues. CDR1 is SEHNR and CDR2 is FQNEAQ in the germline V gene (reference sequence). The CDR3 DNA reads TGTGCCAGCAGCTCGACCTCGAGGCGGGGGGGCTCGTTCGAGCAGTACTTC. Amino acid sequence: CASSSTSRRGGSFEQYF.